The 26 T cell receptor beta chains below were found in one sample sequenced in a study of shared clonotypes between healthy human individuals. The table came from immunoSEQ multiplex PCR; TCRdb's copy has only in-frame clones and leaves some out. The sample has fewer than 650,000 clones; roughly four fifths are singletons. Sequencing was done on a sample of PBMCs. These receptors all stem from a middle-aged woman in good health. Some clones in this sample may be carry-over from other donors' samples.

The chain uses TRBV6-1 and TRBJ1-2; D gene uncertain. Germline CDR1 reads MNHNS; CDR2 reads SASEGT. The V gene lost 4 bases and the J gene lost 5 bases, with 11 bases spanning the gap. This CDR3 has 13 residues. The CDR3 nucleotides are TGTGCCAGCAGTGTTCCGGCTTGGTATGGCTACACCTTC. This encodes CASSVPAWYGYTF.

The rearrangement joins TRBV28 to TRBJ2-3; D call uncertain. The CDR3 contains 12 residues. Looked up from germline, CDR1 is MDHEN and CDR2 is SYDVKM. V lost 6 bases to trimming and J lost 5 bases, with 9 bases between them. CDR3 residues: CASRDVGDTQYF. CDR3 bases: TGTGCCAGCAGGGACGTTGGAGATACGCAGTATTTT.

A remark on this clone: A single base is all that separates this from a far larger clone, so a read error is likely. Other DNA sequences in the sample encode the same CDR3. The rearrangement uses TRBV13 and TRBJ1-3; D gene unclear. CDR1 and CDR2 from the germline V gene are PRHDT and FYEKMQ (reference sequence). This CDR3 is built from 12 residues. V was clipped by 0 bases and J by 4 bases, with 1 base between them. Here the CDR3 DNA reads TGTGCCAGCAGCTTAGGGGGAAACACCATATATTTT. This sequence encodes CASSLGGNTIYF.

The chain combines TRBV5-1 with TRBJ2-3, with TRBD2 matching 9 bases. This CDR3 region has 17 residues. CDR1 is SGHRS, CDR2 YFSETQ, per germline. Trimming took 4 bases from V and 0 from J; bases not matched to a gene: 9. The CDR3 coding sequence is TGCGCCAGCAGCGCCCGACTAGCGGACCAGAGCACAGATACGCAGTATTTT. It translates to CASSARLADQSTDTQYF.

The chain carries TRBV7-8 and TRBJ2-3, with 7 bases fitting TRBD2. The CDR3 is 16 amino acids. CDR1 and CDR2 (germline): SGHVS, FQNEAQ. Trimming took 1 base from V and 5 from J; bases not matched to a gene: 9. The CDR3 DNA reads TGTGCCAGCAGCTTAGGAATTGCGGGAGCTGAAGATACGCAGTATTTT. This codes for CASSLGIAGAEDTQYF.

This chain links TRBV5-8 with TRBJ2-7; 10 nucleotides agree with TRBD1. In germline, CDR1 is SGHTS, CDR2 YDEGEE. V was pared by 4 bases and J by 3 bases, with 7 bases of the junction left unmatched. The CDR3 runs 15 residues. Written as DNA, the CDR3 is TGTGCCAGCAGCCTACCGACAGGGGGCCACTACGAGCAGTACTTC. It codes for CASSLPTGGHYEQYF.

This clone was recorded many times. The CDR3: CASSLGSYNEKLFF. The CDR3 DNA sequence: TGCGCCAGCAGCTTGGGGAGCTATAATGAAAAACTGTTTTTT. This chain connects TRBV5-1 to TRBJ1-4; no clear D gene. V gave up 0 bases and J gave up 4 bases, with 7 bases separating them. The CDR3 consists of 14 residues. Germline loops: CDR1 SGHRS, CDR2 YFSETQ.

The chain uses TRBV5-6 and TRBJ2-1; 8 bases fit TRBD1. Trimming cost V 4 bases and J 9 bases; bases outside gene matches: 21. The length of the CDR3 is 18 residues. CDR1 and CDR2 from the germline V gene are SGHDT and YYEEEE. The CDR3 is CASSALTSDRGGYGEQFF. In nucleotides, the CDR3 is TGTGCCAGCAGCGCACTAACCTCCGACAGGGGAGGATATGGTGAGCAGTTCTTC.

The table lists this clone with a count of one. CDR3 amino acids: CASSMSGVSAEAFF. DNA of the CDR3: TGTGCCAGTAGTATGTCAGGGGTGAGCGCTGAAGCTTTCTTT. The rearrangement links TRBV19 to TRBJ1-1; a weak D match, TRBD1 (6 bases). V lost 3 bases and J 6 bases, leaving 14 bases between the germline ends. This CDR3 is 14 amino acids long. The germline CDR1 and CDR2 sequences are LNHDA and SQIVND (reference sequence).

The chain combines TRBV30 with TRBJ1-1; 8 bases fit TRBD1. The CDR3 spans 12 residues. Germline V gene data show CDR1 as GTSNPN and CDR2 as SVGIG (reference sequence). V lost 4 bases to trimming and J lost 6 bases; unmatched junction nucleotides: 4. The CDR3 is CAWIPGGSEAFF. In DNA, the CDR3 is TGTGCCTGGATCCCAGGGGGCTCTGAAGCTTTCTTT.

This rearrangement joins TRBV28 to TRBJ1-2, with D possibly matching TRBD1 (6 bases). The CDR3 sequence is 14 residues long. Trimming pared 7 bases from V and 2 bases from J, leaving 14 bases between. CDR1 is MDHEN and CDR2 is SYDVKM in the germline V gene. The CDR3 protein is CASIERGTNYGYTF. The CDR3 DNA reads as TGTGCCAGCATAGAAAGGGGGACGAACTATGGCTACACCTTC.

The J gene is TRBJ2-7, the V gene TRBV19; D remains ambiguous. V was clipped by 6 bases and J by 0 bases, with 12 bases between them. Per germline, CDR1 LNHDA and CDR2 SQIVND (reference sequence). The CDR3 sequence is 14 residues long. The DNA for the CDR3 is TGTGCCAGTAGCCCCGCCGTTAGCTCCTACGAGCAGTACTTC. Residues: CASSPAVSSYEQYF.

The CDR3 reads CASSSGAGGPTYEQYF. The CDR3 nucleotides read TGTGCCAGCAGCAGCGGGGCGGGAGGGCCTACCTACGAGCAGTACTTC. This rearrangement joins TRBV21-1 to TRBJ2-7; TRBD2 is the table's D call, not checked against the DNA. TRBV21-1 is a documented pseudogene. This CDR3 spans 16 amino acids.

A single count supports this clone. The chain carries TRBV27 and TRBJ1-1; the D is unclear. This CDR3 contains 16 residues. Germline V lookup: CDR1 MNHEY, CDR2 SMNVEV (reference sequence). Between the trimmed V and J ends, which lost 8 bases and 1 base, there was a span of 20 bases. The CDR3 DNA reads TGTGCCAGCGGTAACCCAGCAGAGATATCGAACACTGAAGCTTTCTTT. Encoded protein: CASGNPAEISNTEAFF.

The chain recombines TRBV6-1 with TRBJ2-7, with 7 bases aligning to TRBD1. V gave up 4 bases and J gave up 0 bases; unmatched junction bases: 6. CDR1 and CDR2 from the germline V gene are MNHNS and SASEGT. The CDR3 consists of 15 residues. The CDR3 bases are TGTGCCAGCAGTGTTCCGGGACAGCGCTCCTACGAGCAGTACTTC. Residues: CASSVPGQRSYEQYF.

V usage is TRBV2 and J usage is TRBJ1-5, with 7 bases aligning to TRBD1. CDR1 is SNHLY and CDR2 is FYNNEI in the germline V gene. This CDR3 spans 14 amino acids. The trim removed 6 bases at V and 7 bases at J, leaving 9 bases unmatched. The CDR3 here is CASSLGAGGQPQHF. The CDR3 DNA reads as TGTGCCAGCAGCCTCGGTGCAGGGGGGCAGCCCCAGCATTTT. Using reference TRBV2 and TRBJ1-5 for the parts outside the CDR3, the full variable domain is EPEVTQTPSHQVTQMGQEVILRCVPISNHLYFYWYRQILGQKVEFLVSFYNNEISEKSEIFDDQFSVERPDGSNFTLKIRSTKLEDSAMYFCASSLGAGGQPQHFGDGTRLSIL.

CDR3 sequence (DNA): TGCGCCAGCAGCCGCCGGGCAACAGATACGCAGTATTTT. Translation gives CASSRRATDTQYF. V gene TRBV4-1 combines with J gene TRBJ2-3; D uncertain. This CDR3 has 13 residues. Trimming removed 4 bases from V and 3 bases from J, with 8 bases in between. The germline CDR1 and CDR2 sequences are MGHRA and YSYEKL.

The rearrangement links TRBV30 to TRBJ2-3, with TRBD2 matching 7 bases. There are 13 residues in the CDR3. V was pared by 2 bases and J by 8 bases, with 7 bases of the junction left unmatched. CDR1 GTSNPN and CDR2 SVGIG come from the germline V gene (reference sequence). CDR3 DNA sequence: TGTGCCTGGAGTATGGGCGGGAGAGGTACGCAGTATTTT. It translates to CAWSMGGRGTQYF. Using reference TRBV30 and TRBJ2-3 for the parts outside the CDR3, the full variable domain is SQTIHQWPATLVQPVGSPLSLECTVEGTSNPNLYWYRQAAGRGLQLLFYSVGIGQISSEVPQNLSASRPQDRQFILSSKKLLLSDSGFYLCAWSMGGRGTQYFGPGTRLTVL.

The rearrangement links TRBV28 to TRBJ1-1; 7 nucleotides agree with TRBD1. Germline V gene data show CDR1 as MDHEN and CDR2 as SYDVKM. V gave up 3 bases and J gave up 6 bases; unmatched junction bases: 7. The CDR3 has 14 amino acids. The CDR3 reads CASSLGDRDPEAFF. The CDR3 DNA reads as TGTGCCAGCAGTTTGGGAGACAGGGACCCTGAAGCTTTCTTT.

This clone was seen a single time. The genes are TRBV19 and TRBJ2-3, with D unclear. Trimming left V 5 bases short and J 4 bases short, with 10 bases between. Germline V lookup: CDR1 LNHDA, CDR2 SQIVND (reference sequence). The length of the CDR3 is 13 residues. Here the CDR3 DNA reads TGTGCCAGTAGTCTCGGCCCCTCAGATACGCAGTATTTT. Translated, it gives CASSLGPSDTQYF.

The CDR3 DNA is TGTGCCAGCAGCCCTGGGACTAGCGGGAGTTGGGAGACCCAGTACTTC. As protein: CASSPGTSGSWETQYF. The chain links TRBV11-1 to TRBJ2-5, with 14 bases matching TRBD2. Germline CDR1 is SGHAT and CDR2 is FQDESV (reference sequence). Trimming took 5 bases from V and 5 from J; bases not matched to a gene: 7. This CDR3 region has 16 residues.

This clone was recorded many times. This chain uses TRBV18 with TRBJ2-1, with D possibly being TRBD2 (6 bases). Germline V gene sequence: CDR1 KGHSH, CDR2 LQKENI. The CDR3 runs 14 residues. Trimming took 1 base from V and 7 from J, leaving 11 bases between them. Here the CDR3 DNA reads TGTGCCAGCTCACCACTTCAGGGAGGTAATGAGCAGTTCTTC. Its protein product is CASSPLQGGNEQFF.

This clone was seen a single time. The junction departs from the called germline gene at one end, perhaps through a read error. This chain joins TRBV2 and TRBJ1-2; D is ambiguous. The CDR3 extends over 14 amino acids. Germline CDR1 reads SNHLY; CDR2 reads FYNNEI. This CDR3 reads CASSDSRSNYGHTF. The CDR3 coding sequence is TGTGCCAGCAGTGACTCCCGTTCTAACTATGGCCACACCTTC. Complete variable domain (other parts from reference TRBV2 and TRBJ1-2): EPEVTQTPSHQVTQMGQEVILRCVPISNHLYFYWYRQILGQKVEFLVSFYNNEISEKSEIFDDQFSVERPDGSNFTLKIRSTKLEDSAMYFCASSDSRSNYGHTFGSGTRLTVV.

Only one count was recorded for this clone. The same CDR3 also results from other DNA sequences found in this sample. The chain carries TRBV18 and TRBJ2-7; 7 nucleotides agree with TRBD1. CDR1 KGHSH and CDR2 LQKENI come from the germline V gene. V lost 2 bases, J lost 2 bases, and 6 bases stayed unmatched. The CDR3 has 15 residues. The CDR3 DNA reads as TGTGCCAGCTCACCAGGGACAGCCAAAACCTACGAGCAGTACTTC. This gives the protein CASSPGTAKTYEQYF.

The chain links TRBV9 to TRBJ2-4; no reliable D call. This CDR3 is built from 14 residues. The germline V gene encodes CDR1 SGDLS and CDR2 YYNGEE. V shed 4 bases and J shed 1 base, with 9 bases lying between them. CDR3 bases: TGTGCCAGCAGCCTAGACTGGGCCAAAAACATTCAGTACTTC. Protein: CASSLDWAKNIQYF.

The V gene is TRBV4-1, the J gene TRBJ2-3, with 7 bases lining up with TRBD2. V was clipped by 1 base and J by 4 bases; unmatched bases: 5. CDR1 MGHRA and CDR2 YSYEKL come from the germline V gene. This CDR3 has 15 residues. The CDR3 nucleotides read TGCGCCAGCAGCCAAGCCCCCGCGGGGGCAGATACGCAGTATTTT. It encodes CASSQAPAGADTQYF.